Following are 7 T cell receptor beta chains from one sample sequenced in a study of OX40 agonist ivuxolimab in advanced cancers. TCRdb's table, derived via immunoSEQ multiplex PCR, lists solely in-frame clones and lacks some. Counted here are around 95,000 clones, about 90% occurring once; the ten biggest clones make up just over 0.15%. The input for sequencing was CD4+ or CD8+ T cells sorted from blood, taken in a trial of the OX40 agonist ivuxolimab. The receptors were gathered from an adult with an advanced solid tumor such as melanoma, head and neck, liver or kidney cancer.

V gene TRBV4-1 combines with J gene TRBJ1-4; no clear D. Between the trimmed V and J ends, which lost 4 bases and 8 bases, there was a span of 20 bases. The CDR3 extends over 16 amino acids. Germline assignment: CDR1 MGHRA and CDR2 YSYEKL. CDR3 region: CASSPEVAEGREKLFF. The CDR3 DNA reads as TGCGCCAGCAGCCCTGAGGTGGCTGAAGGAAGAGAAAAACTGTTTTTT.

J is TRBJ2-7 and V is TRBV28; possibly TRBD1 or TRBD2 for D (5 bases each). CDR3 length: 15 residues. Between the trimmed V and J ends, which lost 2 bases and 5 bases, there was a span of 16 bases. Germline V gene lookup returns CDR1 MDHEN and CDR2 SYDVKM. The CDR3 DNA reads as TGTGCCAGCAGTTTACCCCTCGGAGGACACCACGAGCAGTACTTC. This translates into CASSLPLGGHHEQYF.

This sequence joins TRBV6-5 and TRBJ2-7; D possibly matches TRBD1 or TRBD2 (5 bases each). Germline V gene lookup returns CDR1 MNHEY and CDR2 SVGAGI. The CDR3 loop spans 15 amino acids. V was shortened by 3 bases and J by 7 bases, with 19 bases between the two germline ends. The CDR3: CASSYSGTPSGEQYF. CDR3 coding DNA: TGTGCCAGCAGTTATTCAGGGACCCCATCGGGGGAGCAGTACTTC.

The J gene is TRBJ2-3, the V gene TRBV6-1; D gene unclear. The CDR3 has 13 amino acids. CDR1 and CDR2 (germline): MNHNS, SASEGT. V lost 7 bases and J lost 3, with 11 bases in between. CDR3 sequence reads: CASTVRTTDTQYF. For the CDR3, the DNA is TGTGCCAGCACCGTACGGACGACAGATACGCAGTATTTT.

The sample holds a few counts of this clone. This rearrangement joins TRBV14 to TRBJ1-1; D is ambiguous. Germline V gives CDR1 SGHDN, CDR2 FVKESK. This CDR3 has 14 amino acids. Trimming left V 0 bases short and J 1 base short, with 6 bases between. The CDR3 DNA sequence: TGTGCCAGCAGCCAAGAATGGGGGAACACTGAAGCTTTCTTT. Protein sequence: CASSQEWGNTEAFF.

This clone was recorded only once. This CDR3 is CASSLGAYANDVETQYF. Here the CDR3 DNA reads TGCGCCAGCAGCTTGGGGGCGTACGCTAACGACGTGGAGACCCAGTACTTC. This chain links TRBV5-1 with TRBJ2-5, with unresolved D. The CDR3 has 17 amino acids. V was trimmed by 0 bases and J by 5 bases, leaving 20 bases between them. Germline CDR1 reads SGHRS; CDR2 reads YFSETQ.

The rearrangement uses TRBV29-1 and TRBJ2-1; D unclear. The V end lost 2 bases, the J end lost 3 bases, and 2 bases lay between the germline ends. Germline V CDR1 and CDR2: SQVTM, ANQGSEA. The CDR3 runs to 11 residues. This chain's CDR3 is CSVENYNEQFF. CDR3 nucleotides: TGCAGCGTTGAAAACTACAATGAGCAGTTCTTC.